The T cell receptor (beta chain) described here comes from a study of cytomegalovirus exposure and HLA in healthy donors. Whole-study results and caveats: In a later analysis, TCR association rates varied by HLA locus: DRB1 most, HLA-C fewest.

Notes on this clone: Its target is unknown.

The V end was cut by 9 bases, the J end by 1 base, with 12 bases between. The CDR3 runs to 13 residues. Germline CDR1 reads MDHEN; CDR2 reads SYDVKM. PCR amplification relied on 60 Vbeta primers (plus 13 Jbeta primers). The data were produced by immunoSEQ multiplex PCR, yet TCRdb's version contains in-frame clones alone and is incomplete. The table lists about 120,000 clones, roughly 77% of them singletons. The sequence was obtained from a middle-aged man in good health and CMV-seropositive. The source material was PBMCs. The rearrangement links TRBV28 to TRBJ1-1; tentative D call: TRBD1 (6 bases). The CDR3 region is CASNRERNTEAFF. The DNA of the CDR3 is TGTGCCAGTAACAGGGAAAGGAACACTGAAGCTTTCTTT.